This TCR beta chain originates from a study of blood T cell repertoires in COVID-19. Overall study: In each case, the material was cDNA or gDNA derived from T cells, B-cell-depleted T cells, or PBMCs.

Authors' analysis steps: Cell counts per sample came from amplifying reference gene primers. The data were produced by immunoSEQ multiplex PCR, yet TCRdb's version contains in-frame clones alone and is incomplete. The DNA was the basis for D and trimming; V, J and clone size are from that table. The profile shows over 100,000 clones, around 88% of them singletons. Sample: peripheral blood. This TCR derives from a man aged 50 or older with acute or convalescent COVID-19.

CDR3 residues: CASSESTGKPEAFF. Here the CDR3 DNA reads TGCGCCAGCAGTGAGTCGACAGGGAAGCCTGAAGCTTTCTTT. The V call is TRBV10-1, the J call TRBJ1-1, with TRBD1 matching 7 bases. V was clipped by 0 bases and J by 6 bases; unmatched bases: 4. The CDR3 runs 14 residues. Germline loops: CDR1 WNHNN, CDR2 SYGVQD (reference sequence).